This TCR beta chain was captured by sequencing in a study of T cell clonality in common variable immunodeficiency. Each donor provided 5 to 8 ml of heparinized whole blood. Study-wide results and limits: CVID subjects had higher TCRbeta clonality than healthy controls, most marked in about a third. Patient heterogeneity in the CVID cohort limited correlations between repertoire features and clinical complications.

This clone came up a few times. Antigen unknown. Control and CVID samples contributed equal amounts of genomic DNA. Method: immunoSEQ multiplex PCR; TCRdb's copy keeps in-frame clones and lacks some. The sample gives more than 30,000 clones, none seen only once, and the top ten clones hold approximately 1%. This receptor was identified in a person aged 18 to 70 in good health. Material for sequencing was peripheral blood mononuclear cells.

The CDR3: CASSLEREYSEQFF. The DNA read from the CDR3 is TGTGCCAGCAGCTTAGAGCGGGAGTACTCTGAG. The chain is built from TRBV11-1 and TRBJ2-1; 8 nucleotides align to TRBD2. The read finishes 3 residues shy of the CDR3 end, and the germline J gene is used to complete it. Germline CDR1 is SGHAT and CDR2 is FQDESV (reference sequence). Trimming cost V 1 base and J 9 bases; bases outside gene matches: 5. The CDR3 loop spans 14 amino acids.